Listed below are T cell receptor beta chains from one sample, sequenced in a study of beta chain features in type 1 diabetes. Clones were read by immunoSEQ multiplex PCR, and TCRdb kept only the in-frame ones, dropping some. The table records 250,000 to 300,000 clones, over 11% of them present only once. Sequenced sample: naive CD4+ T cells from blood. The source is a young man with type 1 diabetes. Both conserved end residues are part of each CDR3. Fields, in order: J gene, clone size, CDR3 length, V gene, D gene, CDR3 DNA, CDR3 protein. A D gene is named only where the DNA matches it firmly. Rows may omit the clone size; those that give it use once, few, many or a size class.

>TRBJ2-3|.|15|TRBV19|TRBD2
TGTGCCAGTAGTATACTAGCGGGAGGGGCAGATACGCAGTATTTT
CASSILAGGADTQYF
>TRBJ2-6|.|18|TRBV4-1|.
TGCGCCAGCAGCCAAGCTAACAGGCTTCTCTCTGGGGCCAACGTCCTGACTTTC
CASSQANRLLSGANVLTF
>TRBJ2-1|few|16|TRBV18|TRBD2
TGTGCCAGCTCACCATTTACGACTAGCGGGAAGACTGAGCAGTTCTTC
CASSPFTTSGKTEQFF
>TRBJ1-4|.|16|TRBV4-3|.
TGCGCCAGCAGCTCTGACTACGACACAACTAATGAAAAACTGTTTTTT
CASSSDYDTTNEKLFF
>TRBJ1-2|.|11|TRBV10-3|.
TGTGCCATCCAGGGTTCCTATGGCTACACCTTC
CAIQGSYGYTF
>TRBJ2-1|.|17|TRBV19|TRBD2
TGTGCCAGTAGTGCCCCCCGCCGGGACTACCTTTACAATGAGCAGTTCTTC
CASSAPRRDYLYNEQFF
>TRBJ2-7|few|15|TRBV4-2|TRBD1
TGTGCCAGCAGCCAAGGGACAGGCTTATCCTACGAGCAGTACTTC
CASSQGTGLSYEQYF
>TRBJ1-5|.|15|TRBV5-6|TRBD1
TGTGCCAGCAGCTTCAGCAGGGGGGTCTATCAGCCCCAGCATTTT
CASSFSRGVYQPQHF
>TRBJ2-5|few|14|TRBV2|TRBD1
TGTGCCAGCAGTGAATTGGTGACAGGGGAGACCCAGTACTTC
CASSELVTGETQYF
>TRBJ1-1|few|13|TRBV7-3|.
TGTGCCAGCAGCCCACAGGGGAACACTGAAGCTTTCTTT
CASSPQGNTEAFF
>TRBJ1-1|.|14|TRBV5-1|.
TGCGCCAGCAGCTTGGGACTCTCCAAACCTGAAGCTTTCTTT
CASSLGLSKPEAFF
>TRBJ1-1|few|14|TRBV7-9|.
TGTGCCAGCAGCTTAGTCCAGGGGAGCACTGAAGCTTTCTTT
CASSLVQGSTEAFF
>TRBJ1-1|few|14|TRBV7-2|TRBD1
TGTGCCAGCAGCTACCTACAGGGGTACACTGAAGCTTTCTTT
CASSYLQGYTEAFF
>TRBJ2-6|.|17|TRBV28|.
TGTGCCAGCAGTCGGCCTGGGGGCCCCTCTGGGGCCAACGTCCTGACTTTC
CASSRPGGPSGANVLTF
>TRBJ2-1|.|12|TRBV9|.
TGTGCCAGCAGCGTACAGGGCACTGAGCAGTTCTTC
CASSVQGTEQFF
>TRBJ2-1|few|14|TRBV28|TRBD1
TGTGCCAGCAGTGGGACAGGGGGCTTCTATGAGCAGTTCTTC
CASSGTGGFYEQFF
>TRBJ2-1|.|16|TRBV5-4|TRBD2
TGTGCCAGCAGCTTTTTCCGAGCGGGAGGAGGAAATGAGCAGTTCTTC
CASSFFRAGGGNEQFF
>TRBJ2-2|.|15|TRBV9|.
TGTGCCAGCAGCCCCCGGGTGCTGGGGCGCGGGGAGCTGTTTTTT
CASSPRVLGRGELFF
>TRBJ2-7|few|15|TRBV4-3|.
TGCGCCAGCAGCCTCACAAGGGGATTCGCCTACGAGCAGTACTTC
CASSLTRGFAYEQYF
>TRBJ1-3|few|15|TRBV5-1|.
TGCGCCAGCAGCCCGGACACGAACTACGGAAACACCATATATTTT
CASSPDTNYGNTIYF
>TRBJ2-7|few|11|TRBV6-6|.
TGTGCCAGCACCCGAGGTGGGGAGCAGTACTTC
CASTRGGEQYF
>TRBJ2-5|few|15|TRBV5-1|TRBD2
TGCGCCAGCAGCCCGGGACTAGCGGGAAAAGAGACCCAGTACTTC
CASSPGLAGKETQYF
>TRBJ1-1|few|14|TRBV4-3|.
TGCGCCAGCAGCCGGGTCGGGGGGAGGACTGAAGCTTTCTTT
CASSRVGGRTEAFF
>TRBJ2-7|few|14|TRBV4-3|TRBD2
TGCGCCAGCAGCCGAACCGGGACTAGTGTCGAGCAGTACTTC
CASSRTGTSVEQYF
>TRBJ2-5|few|13|TRBV2|.
TGTGCCAGCAGTCCACGGGACCGCGGGGCCCAGTACTTC
CASSPRDRGAQYF
>TRBJ1-1|.|13|TRBV11-2|.
TGTGCCAGCAGCTTGAACAGGGACACTGAAGCTTTCTTT
CASSLNRDTEAFF
>TRBJ2-1|few|16|TRBV28|TRBD2
TGTGCCAGCAGTACCGGCGGGAGGCCGGCCTACAATGAGCAGTTCTTC
CASSTGGRPAYNEQFF
>TRBJ1-2|few|13|TRBV28|.
TGTGCCAGCAGACAGGAACCAGCTTATGGCTACACCTTC
CASRQEPAYGYTF
>TRBJ2-5|few|15|TRBV2|TRBD2
TGTGCCAGCAGCGGGTTTACAAGGGAGGGAGAGACCCAGTACTTC
CASSGFTREGETQYF
>TRBJ2-7|few|14|TRBV9|TRBD1
TGTGCCAGCAGCGCCACGACAGGGGCGTACGAGCAGTACTTC
CASSATTGAYEQYF
>TRBJ2-2|.|15|TRBV19|.
TGTGCCAGTATTAGGAGGGAATCCTTCGGCGGGGAGCTGTTTTTT
CASIRRESFGGELFF
>TRBJ2-5|.|14|TRBV19|TRBD2
TGTGCCAGTAGTCTAACTAGCGGGAGGGCCTTAAGGTACTTC
CASSLTSGRALRYF
>TRBJ1-1|few|13|TRBV7-9|.
TGTGCCAGCAGCTCCTGGGGGGTCACTGAAGCTTTCTTT
CASSSWGVTEAFF